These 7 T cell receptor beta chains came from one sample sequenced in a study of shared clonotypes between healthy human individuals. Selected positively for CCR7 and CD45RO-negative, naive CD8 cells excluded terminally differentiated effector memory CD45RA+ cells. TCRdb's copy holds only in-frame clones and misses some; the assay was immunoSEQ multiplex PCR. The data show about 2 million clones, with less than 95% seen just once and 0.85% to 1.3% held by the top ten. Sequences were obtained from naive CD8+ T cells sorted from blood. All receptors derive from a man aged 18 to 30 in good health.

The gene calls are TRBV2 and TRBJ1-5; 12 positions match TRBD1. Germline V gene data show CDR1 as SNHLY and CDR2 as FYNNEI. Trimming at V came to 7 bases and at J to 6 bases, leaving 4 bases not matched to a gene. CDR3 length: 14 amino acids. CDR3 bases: TGTGCCAGCACGGGACAGGGGGCGGCTCAGCCCCAGCATTTT. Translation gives CASTGQGAAQPQHF.

This CDR3 reads CASSILADYGYTF. The CDR3 DNA is TGTGCCAGTAGTATTTTGGCTGACTATGGCTACACCTTC. This rearrangement joins TRBV19 to TRBJ1-2; D ambiguous. Germline CDR1 reads LNHDA; CDR2 reads SQIVND (reference sequence). This CDR3 is 13 amino acids long. V dropped 3 bases and J dropped 3 bases, with 8 bases sitting between them.

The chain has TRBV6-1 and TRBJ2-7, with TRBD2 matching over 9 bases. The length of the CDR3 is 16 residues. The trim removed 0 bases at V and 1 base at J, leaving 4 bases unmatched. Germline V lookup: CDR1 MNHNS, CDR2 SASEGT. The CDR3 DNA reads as TGTGCCAGCAGTGAAGCGCGGCTAGCGGGGTCCTACGAGCAGTACTTC. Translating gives CASSEARLAGSYEQYF.

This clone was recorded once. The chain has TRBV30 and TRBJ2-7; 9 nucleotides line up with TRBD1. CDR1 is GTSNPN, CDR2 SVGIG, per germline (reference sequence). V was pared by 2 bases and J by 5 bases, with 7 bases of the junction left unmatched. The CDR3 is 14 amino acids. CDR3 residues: CAWSYGQGYDEQYF. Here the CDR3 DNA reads TGTGCCTGGAGTTACGGACAGGGGTACGACGAGCAGTACTTC. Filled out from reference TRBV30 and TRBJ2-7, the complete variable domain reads SQTIHQWPATLVQPVGSPLSLECTVEGTSNPNLYWYRQAAGRGLQLLFYSVGIGQISSEVPQNLSASRPQDRQFILSSKKLLLSDSGFYLCAWSYGQGYDEQYFGPGTRLTVT.

The CDR3 is CASRAGLAGYNEQFF. As DNA, the CDR3 is TGTGCCAGCAGGGCGGGACTAGCGGGTTACAATGAGCAGTTCTTC. V usage is TRBV27 and J usage is TRBJ2-1; 12 bases map to TRBD2. CDR3 length: 15 amino acids. Trimming removed 6 bases from V and 4 bases from J; junction bases left unmatched: 4. CDR1 and CDR2 (germline): MNHEY, SMNVEV (reference sequence).

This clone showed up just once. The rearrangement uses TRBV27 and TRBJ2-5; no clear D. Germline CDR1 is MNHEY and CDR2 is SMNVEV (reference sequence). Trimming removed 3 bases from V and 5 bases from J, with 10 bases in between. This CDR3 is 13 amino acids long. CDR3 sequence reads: CASSFVLGETQYF. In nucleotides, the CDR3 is TGTGCCAGCAGTTTTGTGTTGGGGGAGACCCAGTACTTC.

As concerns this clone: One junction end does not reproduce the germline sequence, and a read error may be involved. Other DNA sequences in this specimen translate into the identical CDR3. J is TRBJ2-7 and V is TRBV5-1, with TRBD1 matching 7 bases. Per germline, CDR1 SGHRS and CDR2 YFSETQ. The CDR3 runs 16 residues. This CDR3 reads CASSFPPGQSPYEQYF. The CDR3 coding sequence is TGTGCCAGCAGCTTCCCCCCGGGACAGTCCCCCTACGAGCAGTACTTC.